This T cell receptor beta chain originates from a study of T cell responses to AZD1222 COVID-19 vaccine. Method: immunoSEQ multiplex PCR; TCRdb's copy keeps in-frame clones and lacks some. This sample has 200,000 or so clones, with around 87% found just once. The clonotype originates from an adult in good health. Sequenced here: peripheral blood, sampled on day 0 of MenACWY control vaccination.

This chain's CDR3 is CASSEYFRTGGAYEQYF. The CDR3 DNA follows: TGTGCCAGCAGTGAATATTTCCGGACAGGGGGCGCCTACGAGCAGTACTTC. V gene TRBV25-1 combines with J gene TRBJ2-7; 11 bases map to TRBD1. Germline CDR1 is MGHDK and CDR2 is SYGVNS. The J segment lost 2 bases and the V segment lost 0 bases, leaving 6 bases of the junction unmatched. There are 17 residues in the CDR3.